These 14 T cell receptor beta chains were sequenced from one sample in a study of blood T cell repertoires in COVID-19. Generated by immunoSEQ multiplex PCR, the TCRdb table keeps only in-frame clones and is missing some. This sample has tens of thousands of clones, with just over 90% found just once. The sample consisted of peripheral blood. These receptors all stem from a man aged 55 to 70 with acute or convalescent COVID-19.

The rearrangement uses TRBV27 and TRBJ2-2; a possible D gene is TRBD2 (6 bases). The CDR3 has 15 amino acids. Germline V gene lookup returns CDR1 MNHEY and CDR2 SMNVEV (reference sequence). The ends were cut back, 6 bases at V and 6 bases at J, with 17 bases in the middle. The CDR3 loop reads CASRRGRAESGELFF. The CDR3 DNA reads TGTGCCAGCAGGCGGGGACGGGCTGAGTCCGGGGAGCTGTTTTTT.

The rearrangement links TRBV6-5 to TRBJ2-1; TRBD2 matches at 8 bases. This CDR3 is built from 15 residues. Germline V gene lookup returns CDR1 MNHEY and CDR2 SVGAGI. J gave up 3 bases and V 6 bases, and 7 bases lay outside the gene matches. CDR3 protein: CASSTGLAGYNEQFF. CDR3 in DNA: TGTGCCAGCAGCACGGGGCTAGCGGGCTACAATGAGCAGTTCTTC.

The V call is TRBV28, the J call TRBJ1-4, with D possibly matching TRBD1 (6 bases). Looked up from germline, CDR1 is MDHEN and CDR2 is SYDVKM. This CDR3 region has 16 residues. V was clipped by 6 bases and J by 0 bases, with 14 bases between them. The CDR3 DNA sequence: TGTGCCAGCAGGTTGGGCAGGGGTACAACTAATGAAAAACTGTTTTTT. Protein product: CASRLGRGTTNEKLFF.

The chain employs TRBV24-1 and TRBJ1-2, with D uncertain. Germline assignment: CDR1 KGHDR and CDR2 SFDVKD. The CDR3 spans 13 residues. Here the CDR3 reads CARPAGVDYGYTF. The CDR3 bases are TGTGCGCGCCCGGCCGGGGTGGACTATGGCTACACCTTC.

Regarding this clone: The identical CDR3 is also encoded by other nucleotide sequences in the sample. V and J are TRBV7-2 and TRBJ1-1; D is ambiguous. The CDR3 length is 14 residues. V lost 1 base and J 1 base, leaving 7 bases between the germline ends. Germline V CDR1 and CDR2: SGHTA, FQGNSA. CDR3 nucleotides: TGTGCCAGCAGCTTAGATAACAGGAACACTGAAGCTTTCTTT. It codes for CASSLDNRNTEAFF.

The chain carries TRBV5-5 and TRBJ2-7, with 10 bases lining up with TRBD2. The V gene end was trimmed by 2 bases and the J gene end by 3 bases; junction bases not matched to a gene: 5. The CDR3 contains 15 residues. CDR1 and CDR2 (germline): SGHKS, YYEKEE (reference sequence). The CDR3 is CASSFVTSGNYEQYV. The DNA of the CDR3 is TGTGCCAGCAGCTTCGTCACTAGCGGGAACTACGAGCAGTACGTC.

This clone was seen just once. V is TRBV19 and J is TRBJ2-1, with 10 bases lining up with TRBD2. Germline values: CDR1 LNHDA, CDR2 SQIVND (reference sequence). This CDR3 spans 15 amino acids. The V segment lost 3 bases and the J segment 4 bases; nucleotides outside the gene matches: 3. The CDR3 loop is CASSMGAGGYNEQFF. In DNA, the CDR3 is TGTGCCAGTAGTATGGGAGCGGGAGGGTACAATGAGCAGTTCTTC.

This sequence joins TRBV24-1 and TRBJ1-5; the match to TRBD1 covers 7 bases. Trimming took 2 bases from V and 9 from J; bases not matched to a gene: 3. This CDR3 is built from 13 residues. The germline CDR1 and CDR2 sequences are KGHDR and SFDVKD. In DNA form, the CDR3 reads TGTGCCACCAGTGATTCGCAGGGGGGGCCCCAGCATTTT. Translated: CATSDSQGGPQHF.

For the CDR3, the DNA is TGTGCCAGCAGTCGAAACCCTCGAGGGGGCTTGCTTGAGCAGTTCTTC. It encodes CASSRNPRGGLLEQFF. This rearrangement joins TRBV4-2 to TRBJ2-1; TRBD1 matches 7 bases. The J segment lost 9 bases and the V segment lost 6 bases, leaving 17 bases of the junction unmatched. Germline values: CDR1 LGHNA, CDR2 YNFKEQ. The CDR3 length is 16 residues.

The V gene is TRBV27, the J gene TRBJ1-1; 7 bases map to TRBD1. CDR3 length: 14 residues. The V segment lost 5 bases and the J segment 1 base; nucleotides outside the gene matches: 4. Looked up from germline, CDR1 is MNHEY and CDR2 is SMNVEV (reference sequence). This chain's CDR3 is CASSQQGRNTEAFF. CDR3 in DNA: TGTGCCAGCAGTCAACAGGGGCGGAACACTGAAGCTTTCTTT.

The chain is built from TRBV5-5 and TRBJ2-1; D unresolved. Germline values: CDR1 SGHKS, CDR2 YYEKEE (reference sequence). CDR3 size: 13 residues. Trimming took 0 bases from V and 7 from J, leaving 8 bases between them. In DNA form, the CDR3 reads TGTGCCAGCAGCTTGGGACTTTTAAATGAGCAGTTCTTC. Protein sequence: CASSLGLLNEQFF.

V usage is TRBV19 and J usage is TRBJ1-1; a possible D gene is TRBD1 (6 bases). This CDR3 is 16 amino acids long. V was cut by 5 bases and J by 2 bases, with 18 bases left in between. CDR1 and CDR2 (germline): LNHDA, SQIVND (reference sequence). In nucleotides, the CDR3 is TGTGCCAGTAGTCTCGTGGGGGCAGGCCGTAACACTGAAGCTTTCTTT. Protein: CASSLVGAGRNTEAFF.

The chain recombines TRBV3-1 (or the pseudogene TRBV3-2) with TRBJ2-7, with D maybe TRBD2 (6 bases). Trimming stripped 3 bases from V and 3 bases from J, with 6 bases between. Germline-derived CDR1 and CDR2 are LGHDT and YNNKEL (reference sequence). The CDR3 length is 12 residues. The CDR3 loop is CASSQTSYEQYF. For the CDR3, the DNA is TGTGCCAGCAGCCAGACTAGCTACGAGCAGTACTTC.

The chain links TRBV5-1 to TRBJ2-7; the D gene is possibly TRBD1 (5 bases). This CDR3 contains 16 residues. Trimming left V 0 bases short and J 0 bases short, with 13 bases between. Germline assignment: CDR1 SGHRS and CDR2 YFSETQ. The DNA of the CDR3 is TGCGCCAGCAGCTTGGAGGGGTTATCAAGCTCCTACGAGCAGTACTTC. It translates to CASSLEGLSSSYEQYF.